This T cell receptor beta chain was captured by sequencing in a study of T-cell memory formation after mild COVID-19 (dated by TCRdb to about 2021). Study-wide context: TCR sequence clusters from the two donors were largely donor specific. In two donors, T-cell clones that expanded and contracted after mild COVID-19 were followed by sequencing TCRalpha and TCRbeta repertoires longitudinally. Two young, previously healthy adult volunteers made up the cohort, one male and one female. Summary of the overall study and its limitations: Clones that contracted from day 15 to 85 showed balanced CD4/CD8 phenotypes, whereas a second wave of clones that expanded from day 15 to 37 leaned towards CD4+. The study covered only two mild cases, and larger cohorts including severe cases with pre-infection samples were considered necessary. Some responding clones were detected in pre-infection memory, suggesting pre-existing cross-reactive memory T cells joined the SARS-CoV-2 response. The second-wave clones that peaked on day 37 were not confirmed to be SARS-CoV-2 specific. Contracting CD4+ clones appeared mostly in the CM and EM memory subsets, whereas CD8+ clones were enriched in EMRA.

PBMCs were isolated by Ficoll-Paque density gradient centrifugation. Sequencing used an Illumina NovaSeq 6000. cDNA libraries for TCRalpha and TCRbeta were prepared by 5'RACE using constant-segment primers, with sample barcodes and unique molecular identifiers added. Trizol reagent was used to extract RNA from every sample. Libraries were amplified in two PCR steps, with a second sample barcode and Illumina TruSeq adapters added in the second step. Sequencing of the libraries was done on an Illumina NovaSeq, producing 2 x 150 bp paired-end reads. The study's processing was this. The reads were demultiplexed and collapsed into UMI-guided consensus sequences using migec v1.2.7. With mixcr v2.1.11, UMI consensuses were aligned to TRA and TRB V and J templates and assembled into clonotypes. Expanded or contracted clonotypes were those called significant by both edgeR and NoisET, with noise models trained on biological replicates. For edgeR calls, a false discovery rate-adjusted p below 0.01 and a log2 fold-change threshold of 1 were applied. As an exploratory analysis of dynamics, PCA with hierarchical clustering was applied to max-normalized trajectories of the 1000 most abundant clonotypes. Separately sequenced CD4+ and CD8+ repertoires were used to assign a CD4 or CD8 phenotype to each responding clone. TCRdb took the public reads, trimmed them with fastp at Q25, ran MiXCR for clone calling and kept in-frame beta chains. Under each unique CDR3 protein, matching rows form one entry showing the most common genes and DNA. What appears here as the V and J calls and clone size reflects TCRdb's work, not the paper's. The sample has over 300,000 distinct CDR3 sequences on record, 20% to 25% of them singletons. Roughly a fifth of the sample comes from the top ten.

The table lists this clonotype with a few counts. This receptor's antigen is unknown. Base quality data are lacking; no much larger clone is found one base away. The CDR3 holds 17 amino acids from the cysteine to the phenylalanine. Here the CDR3 DNA is all that survives: 51 bases in frame from base 1. Trimming leaves V shorter by 4 bases and J shorter by 5 bases, with the junction holding 12 bases beyond the gene matches. For CDR1 and CDR2, the germline V gene lists MNHEY and SVGAGI. The sample taken for sequencing was PBMCs or a T cell subset sorted from them (not recorded which). The V and J segments used are TRBV6-5 and TRBJ2-3, with 10 junctional bases fitting TRBD2. The sequence was obtained from a man between 18 and 29 years old who had mild COVID-19 (a few samples of this study predate the infection). The sample titles of this study are shuffled in the database, so cell type and time point are left out; the donor was told from shared clones. The bases are TGTGCCAGCAGTTCTAAGTTCGAGCGGGGGGGCGGAGATACGCAGTATTTT. This sequence encodes CASSSKFERGGGDTQYF.